Listed below are T cell receptor beta chains from one sample, sequenced in a study of cytomegalovirus exposure and HLA in healthy donors. Libraries were prepared by immunoSEQ multiplex PCR; TCRdb keeps only in-frame clonotypes and omits some of them. The table lists hundreds of thousands of clones, roughly 90% of them singletons. The sequencing input was PBMCs. These receptors originate from a woman aged 18-30 years in good health and CMV-seronegative. The CDR3 runs from the conserved cysteine through the conserved F or W. The D gene is left open where the match is weak. Size is omitted from some rows. Given values are once, few, many or a class for expanded clones.

size	D	V	J	CDR3	DNA
NA	NA	TRBV27	TRBJ2-1	CASSNHRVPLYNEQFF	TGTGCCAGCAGTAATCACCGGGTTCCGCTCTACAATGAGCAGTTCTTC
NA	TRBD2	TRBV5-4	TRBJ2-3	CASSLEMDGSGGGRPDTQYF	TGTGCCAGCAGCTTGGAAATGGATGGTAGCGGGGGGGGAAGGCCAGATACGCAGTATTTT
once	TRBD1	TRBV6-5	TRBJ2-7	CASSAGTGLYEQYF	TGTGCCAGCAGTGCCGGGACAGGGTTATACGAGCAGTACTTC
NA	TRBD1	TRBV7-6	TRBJ1-4	CASSPRDRGATNEKLFF	TGTGCCAGCAGCCCTCGGGACAGGGGGGCAACTAATGAAAAACTGTTTTTT
NA	NA	TRBV10-3	TRBJ1-1	CAISESAGNTEAFF	TGTGCCATCAGTGAGTCGGCAGGTAACACTGAAGCTTTCTTT
NA	NA	TRBV6-1	TRBJ2-5	CASSIRVLYETQYF	TGTGCCAGCAGCATCAGGGTATTGTACGAGACCCAGTACTTC
NA	NA	TRBV4-3	TRBJ1-5	CASSQDPGNQPQHF	TGCGCCAGCAGCCAAGATCCGGGCAATCAGCCCCAGCATTTT
NA	NA	TRBV6-5	TRBJ1-5	CASRQQVNGPQHF	TGTGCCAGCAGACAACAGGTGAACGGGCCCCAGCATTTT
NA	NA	TRBV6-1	TRBJ1-1	CASSPTLTNTEAFF	TGTGCCAGCAGTCCTACCCTAACTAACACTGAAGCTTTCTTT
NA	NA	TRBV20-1	TRBJ2-1	CSAASYNEQFF	TGCAGTGCGGCCTCCTACAATGAGCAGTTCTTC
NA	TRBD2	TRBV15	TRBJ2-1	CATSREAGLVDNEQFF	TGTGCCACCAGCAGAGAGGCGGGACTAGTCGACAATGAGCAGTTCTTC
NA	NA	TRBV4-3	TRBJ1-3	CASSQAGRGTGNTIYF	TGCGCCAGCAGCCAAGCGGGCAGGGGCACTGGAAACACCATATATTTT
NA	NA	TRBV18	TRBJ2-2	CASSLGSGELFF	TGTGCCAGCTCACTTGGCTCCGGGGAGCTGTTTTTT
NA	NA	TRBV7-9	TRBJ2-7	CASSHIRGTNEQYF	TGTGCCAGCAGCCACATAAGGGGGACGAACGAGCAGTACTTC
NA	NA	TRBV5-6	TRBJ2-7	CASSLGDSSYEQYF	TGTGCCAGCAGCTTGGGGGACTCCTCCTACGAGCAGTACTTC
NA	NA	TRBV19	TRBJ2-3	CASKARGTDTQYF	TGTGCCAGTAAAGCCCGTGGCACAGATACGCAGTATTTT
once	NA	TRBV5-4	TRBJ2-7	CASSLSGVLPYEQYF	TGTGCCAGCAGCTTATCGGGGGTACTTCCCTACGAGCAGTACTTC
once	NA	TRBV5-4	TRBJ1-2	CASSLSVAGLLHGYTF	TGTGCCAGCAGCTTGAGTGTGGCAGGGCTACTCCATGGCTACACCTTC
NA	NA	TRBV10-2	TRBJ1-2	CASSSGTNYGYTF	TGCGCCAGCAGTAGCGGGACTAACTATGGCTACACCTTC
NA	NA	TRBV9	TRBJ2-2	CASSVVARSTGELFF	TGTGCCAGCAGCGTAGTTGCTAGATCTACCGGGGAGCTGTTTTTT
once	NA	TRBV11-3	TRBJ2-3	CASSLDRKDTQYF	TGTGCCAGCAGCTTAGACAGAAAAGATACGCAGTATTTT
NA	NA	TRBV18	TRBJ2-1	CASSPLAGIDEQFF	TGTGCCAGCTCACCACTGGCCGGGATAGATGAGCAGTTCTTC
NA	NA	TRBV4-1	TRBJ2-3	CASSQVEDADTQYF	TGCGCCAGCAGCCAAGTAGAGGATGCAGATACGCAGTATTTT
NA	NA	TRBV7-2	TRBJ1-6	CASSLNGGLHF	TGTGCCAGCAGCTTAAACGGTGGCCTCCACTTT
NA	NA	TRBV6-1	TRBJ1-3	CASSEGLISGNTIYF	TGTGCCAGCAGTGAAGGCCTAATCTCTGGAAACACCATATATTTT
NA	NA	TRBV5-1	TRBJ2-7	CASSSIPGSLRPYEQYF	TGCGCCAGCAGCTCAATACCAGGGTCCCTTCGCCCCTACGAGCAGTACTTC
NA	TRBD2	TRBV5-4	TRBJ2-3	CASSLKLGLAGVTDTQYF	TGTGCCAGCAGCTTGAAATTAGGACTAGCGGGAGTAACGGATACGCAGTATTTT
NA	TRBD1	TRBV4-2	TRBJ1-6	CASSRDRGYNSPLHF	TGTGCCAGCAGCCGGGACAGGGGTTATAATTCACCCCTCCACTTT